This T cell receptor beta chain was retrieved from a study of blood T cell repertoires in COVID-19. Study overall: Samples representing acute and convalescent COVID-19 were sourced from the United States, Italy and Spain. T cells, B-cell-depleted T cells, or PBMCs provided the cDNA or gDNA that served as material.

As processed by the authors: Reference gene primer amplification in the assay estimated nucleated cell counts. Sequencing used immunoSEQ multiplex PCR; TCRdb keeps in-frame clones, though not all of them. That table is the source of V, J and clone size, and D and trimming were worked out from the DNA. Here the sample spans roughly 150,000 clones, around 81% being singletons. Trimming took 4 bases from V and 4 from J; bases not matched to a gene: 11. The CDR3 totals 18 residues. Germline CDR1 SGHTA, CDR2 FQGNSA. This sequence was found in a man aged 60 to 75 with active or convalescent COVID-19. This sequence joins TRBV7-2 and TRBJ2-6; 9 nucleotides line up with TRBD1. Sequencing used peripheral blood. CDR3 sequence (DNA): TGTGCCAGCAGCTCGCCACTGGACAGGGGATCGGGGGCCAACGTCCTGACTTTC. This translates into CASSSPLDRGSGANVLTF.